This entry is about one TCR beta chain. Its antigen is not identified. Trimming removed 2 bases from V and 6 bases from J, with 17 bases in between. From germline, CDR1 is MNHNS and CDR2 SASEGT. This CDR3 region has 15 residues. These data come from a study of cytomegalovirus exposure and HLA in healthy donors. As for the study in general: There were under 140 million unique TCR beta sequences, drawn from 180 million or so T cells, in an earlier analysis.

General study results and limits: Certain sequence variants were highly shared and formed a cluster, and this cluster was likely a sequencing artifact. By HLA locus, TCR association rates varied in a later analysis, with DRB1 showing the most and HLA-C the fewest.

PCR employed 60 Vbeta and 13 Jbeta primers. Original methodology: Unique TCR beta chains totaled roughly 79 million in a later count, with approximately 11 million of them shared. Clones were read by immunoSEQ multiplex PCR, and TCRdb kept only the in-frame ones, dropping some. That table gives V, J and clone size, and the DNA gave D and trimming. This table holds over 100,000 clones. This receptor was taken from a man aged 35-49 years in good health and CMV-seropositive. This sequence joins TRBV6-1 and TRBJ2-7, with D uncertain. The sequenced sample consisted of PBMCs. As DNA, the CDR3 is TGTGCCAGCAGTGAAATTCTAGGCGGTAGGTCCGAGCAGTACTTC. Translated, it gives CASSEILGGRSEQYF.